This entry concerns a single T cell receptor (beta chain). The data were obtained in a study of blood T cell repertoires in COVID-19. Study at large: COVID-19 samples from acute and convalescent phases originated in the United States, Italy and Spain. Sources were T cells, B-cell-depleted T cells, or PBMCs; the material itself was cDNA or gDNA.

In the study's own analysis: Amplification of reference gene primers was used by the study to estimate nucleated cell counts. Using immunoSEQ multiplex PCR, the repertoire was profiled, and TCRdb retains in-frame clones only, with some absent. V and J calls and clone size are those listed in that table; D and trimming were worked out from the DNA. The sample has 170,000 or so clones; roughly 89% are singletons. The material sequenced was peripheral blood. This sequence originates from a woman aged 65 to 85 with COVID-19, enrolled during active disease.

The CDR3 here is CASSQPTSGSGYGEQYF. Here the CDR3 DNA reads TGCGCCAGCAGCCAACCGACTAGCGGGAGTGGATACGGCGAGCAGTACTTC. The chain links TRBV5-1 to TRBJ2-7; TRBD2 matches at 12 bases. The J segment lost 6 bases and the V segment lost 4 bases, leaving 14 bases of the junction unmatched. There are 17 residues in the CDR3. Germline CDR1 SGHRS, CDR2 YFSETQ.